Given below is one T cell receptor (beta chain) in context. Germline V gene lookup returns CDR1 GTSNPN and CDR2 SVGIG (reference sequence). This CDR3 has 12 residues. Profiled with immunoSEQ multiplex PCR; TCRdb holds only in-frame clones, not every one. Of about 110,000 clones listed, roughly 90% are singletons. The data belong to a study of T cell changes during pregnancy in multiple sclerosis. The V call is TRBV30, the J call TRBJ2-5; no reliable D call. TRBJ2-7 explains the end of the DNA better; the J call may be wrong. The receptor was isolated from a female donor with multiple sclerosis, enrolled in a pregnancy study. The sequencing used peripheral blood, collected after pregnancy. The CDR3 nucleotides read TGTGCCTGGGACCGGAGCTCCTACGAGCAGTACTTC. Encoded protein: CAWDRSSYEQYF.